Below, 9 T cell receptor beta chains from the same sample are listed, as sequenced in a study of T cell responses to AZD1222 COVID-19 vaccine. Only in-frame clones appear in the TCRdb table, and some are missing; sequencing was by immunoSEQ multiplex PCR. The sample shows roughly 130,000 clones, about 93% of them seen only once. Sequencing used peripheral blood, obtained 28 days after the second AZD1222 dose. Receptors were obtained from an adult who received the AZD1222 COVID-19 vaccine.

The V gene is TRBV29-1, the J gene TRBJ2-5; 9 bases agree with TRBD1. CDR3 length: 14 amino acids. Germline loops: CDR1 SQVTM, CDR2 ANQGSEA. V lost 3 bases, J lost 1 base, and 3 bases stayed unmatched. The CDR3 reads CSVDSTGGQETQYF. CDR3 DNA sequence: TGCAGCGTTGACTCGACAGGGGGCCAAGAGACCCAGTACTTC.

The genes are TRBV18 and TRBJ1-3, with TRBD1 matching 9 bases. The V and J ends lost 6 bases and 0 bases, in that order; junction bases with no gene match: 9. This CDR3 region has 17 residues. The germline gives CDR1 KGHSH, CDR2 LQKENI. CDR3 protein: CASSPKGTGSSGNTIYF. CDR3 in DNA: TGTGCCAGCTCTCCTAAGGGGACAGGGAGCTCTGGAAACACCATATATTTT.

The rearrangement uses TRBV5-4 and TRBJ1-2; 11 bases are shared with TRBD1. The CDR3 sequence is 16 residues long. V dropped 4 bases and J dropped 0; count of bases not matched to a gene: 5. Germline-derived CDR1 and CDR2 are SGHNT and YYREEE (reference sequence). This chain's CDR3 is CASSPDRGQANYGYTF. DNA for the CDR3: TGTGCCAGCAGCCCGGACAGGGGGCAGGCTAACTATGGCTACACCTTC.

The CDR3 DNA is TGTGCCAGCAGCCAGACAGGGACCGAGCAGTACTTC. Encoded protein: CASSQTGTEQYF. The chain combines TRBV28 with TRBJ2-7; 7 bases are shared with TRBD1. This CDR3 is built from 12 residues. Trimming removed 6 bases from V and 6 bases from J; junction bases left unmatched: 5. The germline V gene has CDR1 MDHEN and CDR2 SYDVKM.

This CDR3 reads CASSQRTGGGYTF. The CDR3, as DNA: TGCGCCAGCAGCCAACGGACAGGGGGTGGCTACACCTTC. V usage is TRBV4-3 and J usage is TRBJ1-2, with 10 bases lining up with TRBD1. Germline V CDR1 and CDR2: LGHNA, YSLEER. The CDR3 is 13 residues long. The V gene end was trimmed by 2 bases and the J gene end by 7 bases; junction bases not matched to a gene: 1.

The V and J genes are TRBV10-3 and TRBJ1-1; D may be TRBD1 (5 bases). Trimming left V 2 bases short and J 0 bases short, with 7 bases between. The CDR3 contains 14 residues. Germline V CDR1 and CDR2: ENHRY, SYGVKD. The chain's CDR3 is CAISERQLNTEAFF. In DNA form, the CDR3 reads TGTGCCATCAGTGAGAGACAGTTGAACACTGAAGCTTTCTTT.

The chain is built from TRBV9 and TRBJ2-7, with TRBD1 identical over 8 bases. V shed 2 bases and J 3 bases; nucleotides not matched to a gene: 4. Germline V gene sequence: CDR1 SGDLS, CDR2 YYNGEE. This CDR3 is built from 14 residues. The CDR3 nucleotides read TGTGCCAGCAGCGTCTCAGGGGGCGGCTACGAGCAGTACTTC. Protein sequence: CASSVSGGGYEQYF.

The chain recombines TRBV12-3 or TRBV12-4 with TRBJ2-5; no definite D call. The V gene lost 7 bases and the J gene lost 5 bases, with 11 bases spanning the gap. The CDR3 is 12 residues long. CDR3: CASTSLGETQYF. DNA of the CDR3: TGTGCCAGCACTTCCCTGGGGGAGACCCAGTACTTC.

This clone was recorded once. The chain joins TRBV7-2 to TRBJ1-2; D might be TRBD1 (5 bases). The CDR3 is 14 amino acids. V shed 5 bases and J shed 3 bases, with 13 bases lying between them. Germline loops: CDR1 SGHTA, CDR2 FQGNSA. CDR3 amino acids: CASSTRGAYYGYTF. The CDR3 DNA follows: TGTGCCAGCAGCACCCGCGGGGCTTACTATGGCTACACCTTC.